The 4 T cell receptor beta chains presented below share a single source sample, sequenced in a study of metastatic and nonmetastatic thyroid tumors. Nobody among the patients had been given any treatment before thyroid surgery. TCRdb ran MiXCR on the PCR reads. The sample shows tens of thousands of clones, 20% to 25% of them seen only once. The sample was blood. Receptor source: a female donor with papillary thyroid cancer or a benign thyroid nodule (not recorded which). Some clones in this sample may be carry-over from other donors' samples.

This clone was picked up many times. The J gene is TRBJ1-1, the V gene TRBV28; the match to TRBD1 covers 7 bases. The length of the CDR3 is 16 residues. V shed 5 bases and J 4 bases; nucleotides not matched to a gene: 13. CDR1 is MDHEN and CDR2 is SYDVKM in the germline V gene. The CDR3 region is CASSATGTKVGTEAFF. For the CDR3, the DNA is TGTGCCAGCAGTGCGACAGGGACGAAAGTGGGCACTGAAGCTTTCTTT.

The rearrangement uses TRBV5-1 and TRBJ2-7; a weak D match, TRBD2 (6 bases). There are 16 residues in the CDR3. Germline lookup yields CDR1 SGHRS and CDR2 YFSETQ. V was trimmed by 0 bases and J by 1 base, leaving 14 bases between them. CDR3 bases: TGCGCCAGCAGCTTGGTCGGGGTCGGGGGTTCCTACGAGCAGTACTTC. It codes for CASSLVGVGGSYEQYF.

This clone was seen a handful of times. V and J are TRBV28 and TRBJ1-1; D might be TRBD1 (5 bases). From germline, CDR1 is MDHEN and CDR2 SYDVKM. The CDR3 is 12 amino acids. Trimming shortened V by 6 bases and J by 6 bases, and 11 bases separated the two germline ends. DNA for the CDR3: TGTGCCAGCAGATCGGTGGGGGCTGAAGCTTTCTTT. This sequence encodes CASRSVGAEAFF.

This clone was seen many times. The chain carries TRBV30 and TRBJ2-5; 12 nucleotides match TRBD2. The germline V gene encodes CDR1 GTSNPN and CDR2 SVGIG (reference sequence). The trim removed 0 bases at V and 5 bases at J, leaving 7 bases unmatched. The CDR3 sequence is 16 residues long. CDR3 sequence (DNA): TGTGCCTGGAGTGTATTGACTAGCGGGAGTGGCGAGACCCAGTACTTC. It encodes CAWSVLTSGSGETQYF.